This T cell receptor (beta chain) is from a study of naive and memory T cell subsets. Two oligonucleotides, mixed equimolar, formed the beta constant-region primer covering TRBC1 and TRBC2. Four rounds of PCR amplified the ligated cDNA using nested alpha and beta constant-region primers plus SP2. MiXCR was run by TCRdb on the UMI-ligation and nested PCR reads, yielding one entry per CDR3 protein. Of approximately 80,000 distinct CDR3 sequences in the sample, about 9.9% were seen once. CDR3 size: 20 residues. V lost 4 bases and J lost 0, with 25 bases in between. CDR1 MDHEN and CDR2 SYDVKM come from the germline V gene. Findings and caveats of the study: A few larger clonotypes appeared in naive repertoires, especially CD8, possibly memory cells re-expressing CD45RA.

This clonotype appeared a few times. No antigen is known for it. Alpha and beta libraries were amplified separately from the second PCR onward. The gene calls are TRBV28 and TRBJ2-1; D is unclear. What was sequenced was naive CD8+ T cells from blood. This sequence originates from a human donor in good health. In nucleotides, the CDR3 is TGTGCCAGCAGTTACAAAATCGGACCCGTGGGGTGGGGCTCCTACAATGAGCAGTTCTTC. Translation gives CASSYKIGPVGWGSYNEQFF.